These 3 T cell receptor beta chains originate from one sample sequenced in a study of T-cell reconstitution after alpha-beta-depleted transplantation in children. A library of TCRbeta sequences, prepared with unique molecular identifiers, was generated. TCRdb itself ran the PCR reads through MiXCR, one entry per CDR3 protein. The data show 490,000 or so distinct CDR3 sequences, with under 12% seen just once and 2% held by the top ten. Sequences were derived from PBMCs, sampled before TCRalphabeta/CD19-depleted stem cell transplant. The receptors stem from a child aged 2 to 15 with inherited bone marrow failure, due to receive a stem cell transplant.

The V and J genes are TRBV6-1 and TRBJ1-2; 7 nucleotides match TRBD1. V gave up 2 bases and J gave up 0 bases; unmatched junction bases: 6. The germline gives CDR1 MNHNS, CDR2 SASEGT. CDR3 length equals 16 residues. The CDR3 coding sequence is TGTGCCAGCAGTGAATCGGGACAGCCTGCTAACTATGGCTACACCTTC. It is translated as CASSESGQPANYGYTF.

The chain recombines TRBV4-3 with TRBJ2-2; 11 bases line up with TRBD1. Germline V lookup: CDR1 LGHNA, CDR2 YSLEER. Trimming cost V 4 bases and J 6 bases; bases outside gene matches: 4. The CDR3 is 15 amino acids. The CDR3 here is CASSLLDRGPGELFF. Written as DNA, the CDR3 is TGCGCCAGCAGCCTATTGGACAGGGGGCCCGGGGAGCTGTTTTTT.

The chain joins TRBV11-3 to TRBJ2-1; TRBD1 might be the D (6 bases). CDR1 is SGHNT, CDR2 YENEEA, per germline. Trimming pared 4 bases from V and 0 bases from J, leaving 10 bases between. There are 15 residues in the CDR3. CDR3 sequence: CASSSRDTSYNEQFF. CDR3 nucleotides: TGTGCCAGCAGCTCCAGGGACACCTCCTACAATGAGCAGTTCTTC.